This T cell receptor (beta chain) was recovered during a study of Ad26.COV2.S vaccination and SARS-CoV-2 variants. Overall study context: Donor got 5x10^10 or 1x10^11 viral particles of Ad26.COV2.S. Overall study results and limits: Substantial post-vaccination breadth of spike-specific CD8+ and CD4+ T cell responses was reported.

Trimming cost V 5 bases and J 1 base, with 11 bases left between them. CDR3 length: 14 residues. From germline, CDR1 is MDHEN and CDR2 SYDVKM. This table comes from immunoSEQ multiplex PCR, and its TCRdb copy is limited to in-frame clones, with some not included. The data hold almost 400,000 clones, with around 89% observed a single time. Treatment in this sample: about 20 received Ad26.COV2.S at low or high dose, single or two shots; a few received placebo; per-sample allocation not given. The samples were gathered on day 63 after the first injection of vaccine or placebo. An adult aged 18-55 years in Boston served as the donor. A remark on this clone: Its cognate antigen is unknown.

This rearrangement joins TRBV28 to TRBJ2-5; the D is unclear. This specimen was peripheral blood, taken in a trial of Ad26.COV2.S vaccine versus placebo. This sequence was found in a person between 18 and 60 years old who received the Ad26.COV2.S COVID-19 vaccine or a placebo. CDR3 in DNA: TGTGCCAGCAGTATTTCGGGTCTCCAAGAGACCCAGTACTTC. It specifies CASSISGLQETQYF.